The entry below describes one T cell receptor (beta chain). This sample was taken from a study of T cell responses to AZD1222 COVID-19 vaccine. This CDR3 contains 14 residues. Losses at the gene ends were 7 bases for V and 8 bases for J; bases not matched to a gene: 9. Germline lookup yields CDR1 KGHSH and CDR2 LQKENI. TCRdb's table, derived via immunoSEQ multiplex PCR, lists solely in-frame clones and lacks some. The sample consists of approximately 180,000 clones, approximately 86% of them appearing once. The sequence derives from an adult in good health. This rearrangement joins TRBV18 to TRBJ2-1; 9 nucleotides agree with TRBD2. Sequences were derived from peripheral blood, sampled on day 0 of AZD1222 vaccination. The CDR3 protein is CASYHGVAGDEQFF. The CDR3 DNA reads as TGTGCCAGCTACCACGGGGTAGCGGGAGATGAGCAGTTCTTC.